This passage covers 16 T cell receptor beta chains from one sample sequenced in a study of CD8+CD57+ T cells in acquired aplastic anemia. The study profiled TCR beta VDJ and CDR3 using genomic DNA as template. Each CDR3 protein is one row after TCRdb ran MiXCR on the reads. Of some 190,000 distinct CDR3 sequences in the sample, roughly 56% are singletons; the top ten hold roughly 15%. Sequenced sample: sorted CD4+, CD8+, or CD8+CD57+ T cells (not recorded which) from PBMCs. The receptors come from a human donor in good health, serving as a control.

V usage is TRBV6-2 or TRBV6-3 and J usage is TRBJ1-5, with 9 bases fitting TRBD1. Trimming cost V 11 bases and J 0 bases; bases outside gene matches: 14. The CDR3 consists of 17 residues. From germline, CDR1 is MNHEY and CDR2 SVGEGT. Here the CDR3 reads CAGEWDRVVGSNQPQHF. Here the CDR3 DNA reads TGTGCCGGCGAATGGGACAGGGTCGTGGGTAGCAATCAGCCCCAGCATTTT.

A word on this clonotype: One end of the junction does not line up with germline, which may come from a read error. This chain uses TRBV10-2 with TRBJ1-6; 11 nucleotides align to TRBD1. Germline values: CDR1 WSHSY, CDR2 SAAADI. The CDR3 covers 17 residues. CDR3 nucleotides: TGTGCCAGCACGCCTGGGACAGGGGGAATCTCAGGATCACCCCTCCACTTT. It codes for CASTPGTGGISGSPLHF.

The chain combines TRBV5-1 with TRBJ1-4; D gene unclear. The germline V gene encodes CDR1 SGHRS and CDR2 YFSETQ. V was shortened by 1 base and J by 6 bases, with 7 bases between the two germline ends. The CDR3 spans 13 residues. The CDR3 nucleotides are TGCGCCAGCAGCTTGACCAAGGATGAAAAACTGTTTTTT. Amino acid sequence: CASSLTKDEKLFF.

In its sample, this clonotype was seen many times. The DNA for the CDR3 is TGTGCCAGCAGCTCAGTGAGCGGAACATGGATGGGTAGTGAGCAGTTCTTC. Residues: CASSSVSGTWMGSEQFF. The rearrangement links TRBV11-2 to TRBJ2-1, with D tentatively TRBD2 (5 bases). V lost 4 bases and J lost 9, with 25 bases in between. This CDR3 has 17 residues. The germline V gene has CDR1 SGHAT and CDR2 FQNNGV.

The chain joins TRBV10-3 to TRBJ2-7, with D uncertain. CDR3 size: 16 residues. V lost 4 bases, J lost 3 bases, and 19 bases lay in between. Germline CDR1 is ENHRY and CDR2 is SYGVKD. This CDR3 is CAISGAAGQPLYEQYF. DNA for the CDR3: TGTGCCATCAGTGGGGCGGCAGGTCAACCCCTCTACGAGCAGTACTTC.

Here the CDR3 DNA reads TGTGCCAGCAGCCAGAGGGGGACTAGCGGGGGAATCGGGGAGCTGTTTTTT. It encodes CASSQRGTSGGIGELFF. The chain couples TRBV9 to TRBJ2-2; 14 bases are shared with TRBD2. Germline V gives CDR1 SGDLS, CDR2 YYNGEE. The CDR3 loop spans 17 amino acids. V shed 4 bases, J shed 7 bases, and the junction held 9 bases outside the gene matches.

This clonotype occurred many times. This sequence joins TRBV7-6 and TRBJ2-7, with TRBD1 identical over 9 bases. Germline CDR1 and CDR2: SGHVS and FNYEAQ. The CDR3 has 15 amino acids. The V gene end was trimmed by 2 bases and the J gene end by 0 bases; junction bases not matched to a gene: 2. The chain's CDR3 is CASSLRTGVSYEQYF. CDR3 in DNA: TGTGCCAGCAGCTTAAGGACAGGGGTCTCCTACGAGCAGTACTTC.

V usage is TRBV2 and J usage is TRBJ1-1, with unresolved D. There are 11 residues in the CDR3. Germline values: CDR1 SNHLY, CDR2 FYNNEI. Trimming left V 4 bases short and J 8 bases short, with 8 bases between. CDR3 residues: CASSAMGEAFF. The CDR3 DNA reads TGTGCCAGCAGTGCGATGGGCGAAGCTTTCTTT.

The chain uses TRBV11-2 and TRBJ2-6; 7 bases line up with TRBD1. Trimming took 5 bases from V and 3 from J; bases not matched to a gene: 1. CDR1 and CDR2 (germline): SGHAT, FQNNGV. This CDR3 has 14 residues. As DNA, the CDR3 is TGTGCCAGCAGCAGGGGGCGTGGGGCCAACGTCCTGACTTTC. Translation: CASSRGRGANVLTF.

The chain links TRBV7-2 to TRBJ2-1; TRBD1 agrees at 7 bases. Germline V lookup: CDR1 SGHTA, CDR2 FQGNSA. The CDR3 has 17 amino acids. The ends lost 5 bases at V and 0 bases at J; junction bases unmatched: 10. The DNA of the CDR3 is TGTGCCAGCAGCGATCAGACAGGGCCTCCCTCCTACAATGAGCAGTTCTTC. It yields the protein CASSDQTGPPSYNEQFF.

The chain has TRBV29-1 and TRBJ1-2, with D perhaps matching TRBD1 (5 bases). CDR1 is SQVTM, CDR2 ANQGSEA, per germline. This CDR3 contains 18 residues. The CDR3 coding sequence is TGCAGTGCTAGAAAAGAGAGAACAGCGGAGATCCGGGGGTATGGCTACACCTTC. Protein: CSARKERTAEIRGYGYTF.

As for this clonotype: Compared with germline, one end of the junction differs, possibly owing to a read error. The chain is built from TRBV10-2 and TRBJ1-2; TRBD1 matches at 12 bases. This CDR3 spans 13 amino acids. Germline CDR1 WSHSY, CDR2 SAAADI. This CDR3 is CASNAGTGGAWLF. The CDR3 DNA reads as TGCGCCAGCAACGCCGGGACAGGGGGCGCATGGCTCTTC.

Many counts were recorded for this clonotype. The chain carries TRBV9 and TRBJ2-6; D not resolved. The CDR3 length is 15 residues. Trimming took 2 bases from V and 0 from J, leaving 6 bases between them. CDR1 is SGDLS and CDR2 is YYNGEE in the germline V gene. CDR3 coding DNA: TGTGCCAGCAGCGTTCAGAGCTCTGGGGCCAACGTCCTGACTTTC. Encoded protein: CASSVQSSGANVLTF.

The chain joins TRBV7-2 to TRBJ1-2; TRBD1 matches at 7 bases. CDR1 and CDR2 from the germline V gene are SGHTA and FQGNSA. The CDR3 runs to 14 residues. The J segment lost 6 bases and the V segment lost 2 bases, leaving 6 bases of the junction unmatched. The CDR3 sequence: CASSLSSDRDGYTF. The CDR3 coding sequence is TGTGCCAGCAGCTTAAGCAGTGACAGGGATGGCTACACCTTC.

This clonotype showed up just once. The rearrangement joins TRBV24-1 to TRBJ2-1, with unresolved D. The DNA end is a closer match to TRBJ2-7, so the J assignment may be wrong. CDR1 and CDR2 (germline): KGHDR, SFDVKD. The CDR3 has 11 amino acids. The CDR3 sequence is CATPHSYEQYF. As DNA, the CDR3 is TGTGCCACTCCTCATAGCTACGAGCAGTACTTC.

The CDR3 reads CATSRDQGQGSSYEQYF. The CDR3, as DNA: TGTGCCACCAGCAGAGATCAAGGACAGGGGAGCTCCTACGAGCAGTACTTC. The chain joins TRBV15 to TRBJ2-7, with 9 positions matching TRBD1. V shed 0 bases, J shed 0 bases, and the junction held 6 bases outside the gene matches. CDR1 is LNHNV, CDR2 YYDKDF, per germline (reference sequence). The CDR3 contains 17 residues.